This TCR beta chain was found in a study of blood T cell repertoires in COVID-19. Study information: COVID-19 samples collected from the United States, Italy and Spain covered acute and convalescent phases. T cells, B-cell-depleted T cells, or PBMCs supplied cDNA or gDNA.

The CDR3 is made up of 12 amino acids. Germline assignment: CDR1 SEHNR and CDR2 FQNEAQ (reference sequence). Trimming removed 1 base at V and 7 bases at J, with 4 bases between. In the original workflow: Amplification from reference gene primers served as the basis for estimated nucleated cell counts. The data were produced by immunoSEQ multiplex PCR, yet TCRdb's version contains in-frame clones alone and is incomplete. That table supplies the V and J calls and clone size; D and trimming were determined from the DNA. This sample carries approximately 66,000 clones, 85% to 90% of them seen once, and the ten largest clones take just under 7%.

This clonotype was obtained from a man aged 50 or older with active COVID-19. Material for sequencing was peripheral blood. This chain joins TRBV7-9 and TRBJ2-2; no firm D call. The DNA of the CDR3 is TGTGCCAGCAGCTTAGAATACGGGGAGCTGTTTTTT. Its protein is CASSLEYGELFF.